A single sample is the source of the 28 T cell receptor beta chains below, sequenced in a study of spatial heterogeneity in lung cancer. Each CDR3 protein gets one entry after TCRdb re-called the 5' RACE reads with MiXCR. This sample carries tens of thousands of distinct CDR3 sequences, about an eighth of them seen once, and the ten largest clones take roughly 40%. Stated time point: sample taken at primary tumor resection. Extraction of whole RNA from tumor, nontumor lung or frozen PBMC preceded unsorted sequencing. The source was PBMCs, collected at surgery. These receptor sequences come from a female donor with early-stage non-small cell lung cancer.

V usage is TRBV5-6 and J usage is TRBJ2-7; 9 nucleotides align to TRBD1. Per germline, CDR1 SGHDT and CDR2 YYEEEE. Losses at the gene ends were 4 bases for V and 2 bases for J; bases not matched to a gene: 7. The CDR3 is 15 amino acids. The CDR3 nucleotides read TGTGCCAGCAGCCTGACAGGGGGGATTACCTACGAGCAGTACTTC. Translating it yields CASSLTGGITYEQYF. Full variable domain (missing parts from reference TRBV5-6 and TRBJ2-7): DAGVTQSPTHLIKTRGQQVTLRCSPKSGHDTVSWYQQALGQGPQFIFQYYEEEERQRGNFPDRFSGHQFPNYSSELNVNALLLGDSALYLCASSLTGGITYEQYFGPGTRLTVT.

This clonotype appeared many times. This sequence joins TRBV29-1 and TRBJ2-3; D gene ambiguous. From germline, CDR1 is SQVTM and CDR2 ANQGSEA. The V end lost 6 bases, the J end lost 2 bases, and 12 bases lay between the germline ends. CDR3 length: 13 amino acids. CDR3 DNA: TGCAGCGTCGAGTACCGATACACAGATACGCAGTATTTT. As protein: CSVEYRYTDTQYF.

The sample holds many counts of this clonotype. The chain combines TRBV25-1 with TRBJ2-7; weak D call: TRBD1 (6 bases). The CDR3 spans 15 residues. V lost 4 bases and J 3 bases, leaving 16 bases between the germline ends. Germline-derived CDR1 and CDR2 are MGHDK and SYGVNS. For the CDR3, the DNA is TGTGCCAGCAGTGCGATCAGGGGAAATCACTACGAGCAGTACTTC. This gives the protein CASSAIRGNHYEQYF.

There are a few counts of this clonotype. The J gene is TRBJ1-6, the V gene TRBV7-9; TRBD1 agrees at 9 bases. Germline loops: CDR1 SEHNR, CDR2 FQNEAQ (reference sequence). This CDR3 has 15 amino acids. The ends lost 5 bases at V and 9 bases at J; junction bases unmatched: 8. The CDR3 DNA reads TGTGCCAGCAGCCTTGGGACAGGGTGGTTTTCACCCCTCCACTTT. Translated, it gives CASSLGTGWFSPLHF. The entire variable domain, with the rest obtained from reference TRBV7-9 and TRBJ1-6, is as follows: DTGVSQNPRHKITKRGQNVTFRCDPISEHNRLYWYRQTLGQGPEFLTYFQNEAQLEKSRLLSDRFSAERPKGSFSTLEIQRTEQGDSAMYLCASSLGTGWFSPLHFGNGTRLTVT.

The chain combines TRBV28 with TRBJ2-1; tentatively, D is TRBD1 or TRBD2 (6 bases each). The germline gives CDR1 MDHEN, CDR2 SYDVKM. CDR3 length equals 18 residues. Deletions cut 9 bases from V and 8 bases from J, with 32 bases between. CDR3 nucleotide sequence: TGTGCCAGTCTAACCACCCGGGGGCGGAATCGAGGGCGGGATGAGCAGTTCTTC. Translation gives CASLTTRGRNRGRDEQFF.

This clonotype has a handful of counts. J is TRBJ1-1 and V is TRBV2; 8 bases map to TRBD1. Trimming at V came to 6 bases and at J to 0 bases, leaving 9 bases not matched to a gene. This CDR3 contains 16 residues. The V gene's germline CDR1 is SNHLY and CDR2 FYNNEI. CDR3 sequence (DNA): TGTGCCAGCAGCGGAATTGACAGGGGAATGAACACTGAAGCTTTCTTT. This sequence encodes CASSGIDRGMNTEAFF.

This clonotype has a count of ten or more. V usage is TRBV5-1 and J usage is TRBJ2-7; perhaps TRBD2 as D (5 bases). This CDR3 has 14 residues. CDR1 is SGHRS, CDR2 YFSETQ, per germline. The V and J ends lost 4 bases and 0 bases respectively, with 11 bases between them. CDR3 nucleotide sequence: TGCGCCAGCAGCCCTCGAGGGAGCTCCTACGAGCAGTACTTC. Amino acid sequence: CASSPRGSSYEQYF.

The chain combines TRBV10-2 with TRBJ1-1; D unresolved. V was shortened by 6 bases and J by 1 base, with 6 bases between the two germline ends. CDR3 size: 12 residues. Germline values: CDR1 WSHSY, CDR2 SAAADI. The CDR3: CASRTTNTEAFF. In DNA form, the CDR3 reads TGCGCCAGCAGGACCACGAACACTGAAGCTTTCTTT.

CDR3 in amino acids: CASSSSWRGFSEQYF. In DNA, the CDR3 is TGTGCCAGCAGCTCGTCATGGCGGGGCTTTTCCGAGCAGTACTTC. The chain carries TRBV12-3 or TRBV12-4 and TRBJ2-7; a weak D match, TRBD2 (6 bases). The CDR3 sequence is 15 residues long. The V and J ends lost 6 bases and 6 bases respectively, with 21 bases between them.

This clonotype showed up just a few times. The gene calls are TRBV9 and TRBJ2-3, with 8 bases fitting TRBD2. There are 15 residues in the CDR3. Germline assignment: CDR1 SGDLS and CDR2 YYNGEE. Trimming removed 0 bases from V and 2 bases from J; junction bases left unmatched: 2. The DNA for the CDR3 is TGTGCCAGCAGCGTAGCGGGGGGGCCCACAGATACGCAGTATTTT. It is translated as CASSVAGGPTDTQYF.

This chain links TRBV5-1 with TRBJ2-5; unclear D gene. The CDR3 covers 13 residues. The germline V gene encodes CDR1 SGHRS and CDR2 YFSETQ. V lost 1 base to trimming and J lost 5 bases, with 9 bases between them. The CDR3 nucleotides are TGCGCCAGCAGCTTGCAGGATTCGGAGACCCAGTACTTC. Protein sequence: CASSLQDSETQYF.

This clonotype showed up many times. V is TRBV19 and J is TRBJ1-2; tentatively, D is TRBD1 (5 bases). Germline lookup yields CDR1 LNHDA and CDR2 SQIVND (reference sequence). Between the trimmed V and J ends, which lost 5 bases and 3 bases, there was a span of 10 bases. This CDR3 has 13 residues. CDR3: CASSRGAYYGYTF. CDR3 bases: TGTGCCAGTAGTCGCGGGGCCTACTATGGCTACACCTTC.

This clonotype has at least ten counts. The rearrangement uses TRBV20-1 and TRBJ1-5; TRBD1 agrees at 7 bases. V lost 6 bases to trimming and J lost 7 bases; unmatched junction nucleotides: 9. Germline loops: CDR1 DFQATT, CDR2 SNEGSKA (reference sequence). The CDR3 has 13 residues. The CDR3 nucleotides read TGCAGTGCACGGACAGGACGAGACCAGCCCCAGCATTTT. Translating it yields CSARTGRDQPQHF.

The table lists this clonotype with a few counts. V is TRBV7-3 and J is TRBJ2-3; D is unresolved. Trimming stripped 4 bases from V and 6 bases from J, with 8 bases between. Germline V gives CDR1 SGHTA, CDR2 FQGTGA. The CDR3 has 12 amino acids. The CDR3 sequence: CASSYGLDTQYF. CDR3 sequence (DNA): TGTGCCAGCAGCTATGGCTTGGATACGCAGTATTTT.

At least ten counts were recorded for this clonotype. The chain uses TRBV7-2 and TRBJ1-6; D is possibly TRBD1 (5 bases). V dropped 2 bases and J dropped 9 bases, with 11 bases sitting between them. CDR1 SGHTA and CDR2 FQGNSA come from the germline V gene. The CDR3 length is 14 residues. In DNA form, the CDR3 reads TGTGCCAGCAGCTTAAGGGACGGACGTTCACCCCTCCACTTT. Translation gives CASSLRDGRSPLHF.

The V and J genes are TRBV6-2 or TRBV6-3 and TRBJ1-6; D not resolved. V was trimmed by 5 bases and J by 1 base, leaving 3 bases between them. The CDR3 is 13 amino acids. Germline loops: CDR1 MNHEY, CDR2 SVGEGT. The CDR3 spells CASSESYNSPLHF. The CDR3 coding sequence is TGTGCCAGCAGTGAATCCTATAATTCACCCCTCCACTTT.

This clonotype showed up just a few times. The rearrangement uses TRBV19 and TRBJ2-5; D gene ambiguous. Germline values: CDR1 LNHDA, CDR2 SQIVND (reference sequence). CDR3 size: 13 residues. The V and J ends lost 5 bases and 4 bases respectively, with 11 bases between them. The CDR3 sequence: CASSLSPIETQYF. The CDR3 nucleotides read TGTGCCAGTAGTTTAAGCCCAATAGAGACCCAGTACTTC.

A few counts support this clonotype. The J gene is TRBJ1-2, the V gene TRBV13, with a tentative D call TRBD1 (6 bases). The ends were cut back, 4 bases at V and 8 bases at J, with 17 bases in the middle. The CDR3 is made up of 14 amino acids. CDR1 and CDR2 from the germline V gene are PRHDT and FYEKMQ (reference sequence). The CDR3: CASSSNLQGSGYTF. The CDR3 coding sequence is TGTGCCAGCAGCTCGAACCTACAGGGTTCAGGCTACACCTTC.

This clonotype came up a few times. The rearrangement joins TRBV15 to TRBJ2-7, with 9 bases matching TRBD1. V shed 3 bases, J shed 9 bases, and the junction held 12 bases outside the gene matches. The CDR3 covers 15 residues. CDR1 is LNHNV, CDR2 YYDKDF, per germline (reference sequence). The CDR3 is CATSRSGTGSGGQYF. CDR3 bases: TGTGCCACCAGCAGGTCTGGGACAGGGTCCGGGGGGCAGTACTTC.

This chain joins TRBV11-2 and TRBJ2-3; a weak D match, TRBD2 (7 bases). The germline V gene encodes CDR1 SGHAT and CDR2 FQNNGV. This CDR3 contains 16 residues. The V end lost 1 base, the J end lost 0 bases, and 11 bases lay between the germline ends. The CDR3 protein is CASSLAGGPSTDTQYF. DNA of the CDR3: TGTGCCAGCAGCTTAGCGGGGGGCCCTAGCACAGATACGCAGTATTTT.

This clonotype turned up a few times. CDR3 coding DNA: TGTGCCAGCAGCTTGGGACTAGCGGGGGGGCGAGGCAATGAGCAGTTCTTC. Amino acid sequence: CASSLGLAGGRGNEQFF. The chain is built from TRBV11-2 and TRBJ2-1; the match to TRBD2 covers 16 bases. CDR3 length equals 17 residues. The V segment lost 3 bases and the J segment 6 bases; nucleotides outside the gene matches: 5. CDR1 and CDR2 (germline): SGHAT, FQNNGV. Full variable domain (rest looked up from reference TRBV11-2 and TRBJ2-1): EAGVAQSPRYKIIEKRQSVAFWCNPISGHATLYWYQQILGQGPKLLIQFQNNGVVDDSQLPKDRFSAERLKGVDSTLKIQPAKLEDSAVYLCASSLGLAGGRGNEQFFGPGTRLTVL.

This clonotype was seen many times. This chain links TRBV7-8 with TRBJ2-2; TRBD1 is a possible D gene (6 bases). Germline V gives CDR1 SGHVS, CDR2 FQNEAQ. The CDR3 runs 16 residues. V was trimmed by 5 bases and J by 3 bases, leaving 16 bases between them. Here the CDR3 reads CASSPYRVVHTGELFF. Here the CDR3 DNA reads TGTGCCAGCAGCCCATACAGGGTTGTTCACACCGGGGAGCTGTTTTTT.

At least ten counts were recorded for this clonotype. The gene calls are TRBV4-2 and TRBJ1-1; no clear D. Per the germline V gene, CDR1 is LGHNA and CDR2 is YNFKEQ. With 1 base removed from V and 1 base from J, the gap between germline ends came to 7 bases. CDR3 length: 14 residues. CDR3 loop: CASSQGRGNTEAFF. CDR3 DNA sequence: TGTGCCAGCAGCCAAGGCAGAGGGAACACTGAAGCTTTCTTT.

CDR3 nucleotides: TGTGCCAGCTCACCGGGGACCACAGATACGCAGTATTTT. This translates into CASSPGTTDTQYF. This chain links TRBV18 with TRBJ2-3; possibly TRBD1 or TRBD2 for D (5 bases each). CDR3 size: 13 residues. V was shortened by 3 bases and J by 2 bases, with 6 bases between the two germline ends. Germline CDR1 KGHSH, CDR2 LQKENI.

The gene calls are TRBV7-9 and TRBJ1-3; weak D call: TRBD1 (6 bases). Germline V lookup: CDR1 SEHNR, CDR2 FQNEAQ (reference sequence). V lost 6 bases to trimming and J lost 2 bases, with 14 bases between them. The CDR3 loop spans 15 amino acids. The DNA for the CDR3 is TGTGCCAGCAGAGCACAGGGTATCGCTGGAAACACCATATATTTT. It is translated as CASRAQGIAGNTIYF.

Only a few counts were recorded for this clonotype. J is TRBJ2-5 and V is TRBV5-4; no clear D. The CDR3 contains 14 residues. Trimming left V 4 bases short and J 1 base short, with 11 bases between. CDR1 and CDR2 (germline): SGHNT, YYREEE (reference sequence). CDR3 nucleotides: TGTGCCAGCAGCCCTGACACTTTCCAAGAGACCCAGTACTTC. It codes for CASSPDTFQETQYF.

This clonotype came up a few times. The chain carries TRBV1 and TRBJ1-5; the table calls TRBD1, which could not be checked here. TRBV1 is a known pseudogene. The CDR3 sequence is 22 residues long. CDR3 region: CTSSQDRGGTGGNRGVNQPQHF. The CDR3 DNA reads as TGCACCAGCAGCCAAGATAGAGGGGGGACAGGGGGAAACCGGGGGGTAAATCAGCCCCAGCATTTT.

This clonotype was observed a few times. The J gene is TRBJ2-6, the V gene TRBV19; no definite D call. Per the germline V gene, CDR1 is LNHDA and CDR2 is SQIVND (reference sequence). The germline V and J ends were trimmed by 9 bases and 0 bases, with 12 bases remaining between them. The CDR3 length is 15 residues. The CDR3 DNA sequence: TGTGCCAGCGCCCCGGAGAACTCTGGGGCCAACGTCCTGACTTTC. It translates to CASAPENSGANVLTF.